The 26 T cell receptor beta chains reported below all come from one sample, sequenced in a study of cytomegalovirus exposure and HLA in healthy donors. The assay was immunoSEQ multiplex PCR, and TCRdb's table has in-frame clones only and misses some. The sample gives 90,000 to 150,000 clones, more than 75% of which show up once; 4.5% to 6% is in the top ten. Sample: PBMCs. These receptors came from a man younger than 35 in good health and CMV-seronegative.

This clone showed up just once. V gene TRBV11-3 combines with J gene TRBJ1-1; 8 nucleotides line up with TRBD1. Germline V gives CDR1 SGHNT, CDR2 YENEEA. V shed 4 bases, J shed 4 bases, and the junction held 2 bases outside the gene matches. CDR3 size: 13 residues. As DNA, the CDR3 is TGTGCCAGCAGCTGGACAGGGCGCACTGAAGCTTTCTTT. Protein sequence: CASSWTGRTEAFF.

This chain uses TRBV28 with TRBJ1-1; D possibly corresponds to TRBD1 (6 bases). The CDR3 is made up of 15 amino acids. The V end lost 3 bases, the J end lost 5 bases, and 16 bases lay between the germline ends. Germline CDR1 MDHEN, CDR2 SYDVKM. DNA for the CDR3: TGTGCCAGCAGTTTGGCGGGCAGGGGCGGGACTGAAGCTTTCTTT. It translates to CASSLAGRGGTEAFF. Based on the CDR3 plus reference TRBV28 and TRBJ1-1, the full variable domain is DVKVTQSSRYLVKRTGEKVFLECVQDMDHENMFWYRQDPGLGLRLIYFSYDVKMKEKGDIPEGYSVSREKKERFSLILESASTNQTSMYLCASSLAGRGGTEAFFGQGTRLTVV.

This clone was found once. This chain connects TRBV6-5 to TRBJ1-1; tentative D call: TRBD1 (6 bases). V lost 0 bases, J lost 4 bases, and 9 bases lay in between. This CDR3 is built from 14 residues. Germline assignment: CDR1 MNHEY and CDR2 SVGAGI. The CDR3 here is CASSYSSRGTEAFF. The CDR3 bases are TGTGCCAGCAGTTACTCGAGCAGGGGCACTGAAGCTTTCTTT.

The gene calls are TRBV9 and TRBJ2-1, with 13 nucleotides matching TRBD2. The CDR3 is 16 residues long. In germline, CDR1 is SGDLS, CDR2 YYNGEE. Losses at the gene ends were 3 bases for V and 4 bases for J; bases not matched to a gene: 4. CDR3 DNA: TGTGCCAGCAGCGCTATGACTAGCGGGGGGTACAATGAGCAGTTCTTC. Its translation is CASSAMTSGGYNEQFF.

The rearrangement uses TRBV6-6 and TRBJ2-1, with a possible D match to TRBD2 (6 bases). The germline CDR1 and CDR2 sequences are MNHNY and SVGAGI (reference sequence). V lost 5 bases to trimming and J lost 7 bases, with 18 bases between them. This CDR3 is 15 amino acids long. The CDR3 DNA reads as TGTGCCAGCAGTGACTTGAGGGGCGCGGGGAATGAGCAGTTCTTC. Amino acids: CASSDLRGAGNEQFF.

V gene TRBV10-3 combines with J gene TRBJ2-1, with 10 bases aligning to TRBD1. The CDR3 extends over 15 amino acids. In germline, CDR1 is ENHRY, CDR2 SYGVKD. The V and J ends lost 2 bases and 8 bases, in that order; junction bases with no gene match: 6. As DNA, the CDR3 is TGTGCCATCAGTGAGGGAGGGACAGGGGTCGATGAGCAGTTCTTC. Residues: CAISEGGTGVDEQFF.

This sequence joins TRBV5-1 and TRBJ2-2, with a weak D call TRBD2 (6 bases). CDR1 and CDR2 from the germline V gene are SGHRS and YFSETQ. This CDR3 contains 16 residues. The ends were cut back, 0 bases at V and 10 bases at J, with 19 bases in the middle. The CDR3 DNA sequence: TGCGCCAGCAGCTTGGCCGGCGGACTAAGGGAGGTGGAGCTGTTTTTT. This gives the protein CASSLAGGLREVELFF.

In its sample, this clone was seen once. The gene calls are TRBV5-1 and TRBJ2-3; D might be TRBD2 (5 bases). Germline values: CDR1 SGHRS, CDR2 YFSETQ. The CDR3 totals 16 residues. Trimming took 4 bases from V and 1 from J, leaving 16 bases between them. The CDR3 DNA reads as TGCGCCAGCAGCCCCCCTTCCCGGGGTGGCACAGATACGCAGTATTTT. It translates to CASSPPSRGGTDTQYF.

The chain couples TRBV6-1 to TRBJ2-7, with 11 bases that match TRBD2. J lost 1 base, V lost 4 bases, and 6 bases had no gene match. Germline CDR1 and CDR2: MNHNS and SASEGT. This CDR3 spans 16 amino acids. CDR3 loop: CASSGSWTSGSYEQYF. In nucleotides, the CDR3 is TGTGCCAGCAGTGGGTCTTGGACTAGCGGGTCCTACGAGCAGTACTTC.

The chain is built from TRBV6-6 and TRBJ1-3; D is possibly TRBD1 (5 bases). Germline V gene data show CDR1 as MNHNY and CDR2 as SVGAGI (reference sequence). This CDR3 region has 15 residues. Trimming left V 5 bases short and J 0 bases short, with 11 bases between. CDR3 bases: TGTGCCAGCAGTGCTACAGGTCCCTCTGGAAACACCATATATTTT. This gives the protein CASSATGPSGNTIYF.

V usage is TRBV5-5 and J usage is TRBJ2-2, with 8 bases identical to TRBD1. This CDR3 contains 17 residues. Trimming took 0 bases from V and 7 from J; bases not matched to a gene: 11. CDR1 is SGHKS, CDR2 YYEKEE, per germline (reference sequence). This CDR3 is CASSLEPRGRANGELFF. The DNA of the CDR3 is TGTGCCAGCAGCTTGGAACCCAGGGGGCGGGCTAACGGGGAGCTGTTTTTT.

This clone was recorded only once. The chain employs TRBV7-7 and TRBJ2-3; the match to TRBD1 covers 8 bases. The CDR3 contains 14 residues. V gave up 2 bases and J gave up 4 bases; unmatched junction bases: 2. Germline CDR1 SSHAT, CDR2 FNYEAQ (reference sequence). The CDR3 spells CASSLQGAPDTQYF. CDR3 sequence (DNA): TGTGCCAGCAGCTTACAGGGGGCGCCAGATACGCAGTATTTT.

The rearrangement links TRBV15 to TRBJ2-7; the match to TRBD1 covers 7 bases. Germline V gene lookup returns CDR1 LNHNV and CDR2 YYDKDF (reference sequence). V was pared by 3 bases and J by 5 bases, with 10 bases of the junction left unmatched. CDR3 length equals 15 residues. The CDR3 here is CATSSFGTDVDEQYF. CDR3 coding DNA: TGTGCCACCAGCAGTTTTGGGACAGACGTCGACGAGCAGTACTTC.

This chain links TRBV7-9 with TRBJ2-6, with a tentative D call TRBD1 (5 bases). CDR1 and CDR2 from the germline V gene are SEHNR and FQNEAQ (reference sequence). This CDR3 region has 15 residues. The V gene lost 10 bases and the J gene lost 0 bases, with 13 bases spanning the gap. CDR3 nucleotide sequence: TGTGCCAACCCAACAGGTCCCTCTGGGGCCAACGTCCTGACTTTC. Translated, it gives CANPTGPSGANVLTF. The full variable domain, its missing parts supplied by reference TRBV7-9 and TRBJ2-6, is DTGVSQNPRHKITKRGQNVTFRCDPISEHNRLYWYRQTLGQGPEFLTYFQNEAQLEKSRLLSDRFSAERPKGSFSTLEIQRTEQGDSAMYLCANPTGPSGANVLTFGAGSRLTVL.

The V gene is TRBV5-4, the J gene TRBJ1-2; D unresolved. The CDR3 is 13 amino acids. Germline V gene lookup returns CDR1 SGHNT and CDR2 YYREEE (reference sequence). Between the trimmed V and J ends, which lost 2 bases and 5 bases, there was a span of 10 bases. The DNA for the CDR3 is TGTGCCAGCAGCTTTATTACAGATTATGGCTACACCTTC. As protein: CASSFITDYGYTF.

V usage is TRBV5-4 and J usage is TRBJ1-1, with TRBD1 as a possible D gene (6 bases). Looked up from germline, CDR1 is SGHNT and CDR2 is YYREEE (reference sequence). The CDR3 runs to 16 residues. V lost 0 bases and J lost 3, with 15 bases in between. CDR3 in DNA: TGTGCCAGCAGCTTGGGTAAGGGGGTCCATGACACTGAAGCTTTCTTT. Its protein product is CASSLGKGVHDTEAFF.

The CDR3 region is CASSQSGGAYDTIYF. The CDR3 DNA reads TGTGCCAGCAGCCAGTCGGGGGGCGCGTACGACACCATATATTTT. V gene TRBV7-9 combines with J gene TRBJ1-3; the D gene is possibly TRBD1 (6 bases). CDR3 length: 15 residues. V was pared by 5 bases and J by 8 bases, with 19 bases between. CDR1 is SEHNR, CDR2 FQNEAQ, per germline (reference sequence).

This chain connects TRBV5-4 to TRBJ1-1; D remains unclear. This CDR3 contains 13 residues. Germline V gene data show CDR1 as SGHNT and CDR2 as YYREEE (reference sequence). V gave up 2 bases and J gave up 4 bases, with 9 bases separating them. The CDR3 nucleotides are TGTGCCAGCAGCTTCTCCGGGTCCACTGAAGCTTTCTTT. It encodes CASSFSGSTEAFF.

The rearrangement uses TRBV9 and TRBJ1-3; D remains unclear. This CDR3 comprises 16 residues. Germline V gene lookup returns CDR1 SGDLS and CDR2 YYNGEE. Between the trimmed V and J ends, which lost 4 bases and 1 base, there was a span of 15 bases. For the CDR3, the DNA is TGTGCCAGCAGCCCTGGGCCAAAACTTTCTGGAAACACCATATATTTT. Its translation: CASSPGPKLSGNTIYF.

This sequence joins TRBV12-5 and TRBJ1-5, with D unclear. The CDR3 is made up of 15 amino acids. The germline V and J ends were trimmed by 4 bases and 9 bases, with 19 bases remaining between them. Germline V CDR1 and CDR2: LGHNT, FRNRAP. The CDR3 region is CASGSIEPHGGPQHF. The CDR3 coding sequence is TGTGCTAGTGGTTCCATAGAACCCCACGGTGGGCCCCAGCATTTT.

The rearrangement uses TRBV7-2 and TRBJ1-6, with 7 bases lining up with TRBD1. This CDR3 contains 14 residues. V shed 6 bases and J 10 bases; nucleotides not matched to a gene: 9. CDR1 and CDR2 from the germline V gene are SGHTA and FQGNSA. The DNA of the CDR3 is TGTGCCAGCAGACCAGACAGGGTAGAGTCACCCCTCCACTTT. Translated, it gives CASRPDRVESPLHF. Full variable domain (remainder filled in from reference TRBV7-2 and TRBJ1-6): GAGVSQSPSNKVTEKGKDVELRCDPISGHTALYWYRQSLGQGLEFLIYFQGNSAPDKSGLPSDRFSAERTGGSVSTLTIQRTQQEDSAVYLCASRPDRVESPLHFGNGTRLTVT.

This clone was detected once. The chain couples TRBV30 to TRBJ2-1, with TRBD1 matching over 10 bases. Trimming cost V 5 bases and J 14 bases; bases outside gene matches: 0. Germline CDR1 and CDR2: GTSNPN and SVGIG (reference sequence). This CDR3 contains 9 residues. The CDR3 nucleotides are TGTGCCTGGGGGACAGGGGAGTTCTTC. This translates into CAWGTGEFF.

V usage is TRBV4-1 and J usage is TRBJ2-1, with D unclear. Germline CDR1 is MGHRA and CDR2 is YSYEKL. V was cut by 0 bases and J by 3 bases, with 3 bases left in between. The CDR3 has 13 amino acids. DNA of the CDR3: TGCGCCAGCAGCCAAGACTACTACAATGAGCAGTTCTTC. Protein sequence: CASSQDYYNEQFF.

The table lists this clone with a few counts. The rearrangement joins TRBV2 to TRBJ2-7, with 7 bases matching TRBD1. The CDR3 has 12 residues. After removal of 8 bases from V and 1 base from J, the junction contained 2 bases not matched to a gene. Germline V CDR1 and CDR2: SNHLY, FYNNEI. The DNA for the CDR3 is TGTGCCAGCGAACAGGGGTCCTACGAGCAGTACTTC. This gives the protein CASEQGSYEQYF.

The chain is built from TRBV7-6 and TRBJ2-5, with TRBD2 as a possible D gene (6 bases). V was shortened by 5 bases and J by 5 bases, with 30 bases between the two germline ends. This CDR3 has 19 amino acids. In germline, CDR1 is SGHVS, CDR2 FNYEAQ. The CDR3 bases are TGTGCCAGCAGCCCGTCCCAGTGGGAGGCGGGATATGGGTCGGAGACCCAGTACTTC. It is translated as CASSPSQWEAGYGSETQYF.

This chain connects TRBV4-1 to TRBJ1-5; a weak D match, TRBD1 (5 bases). This CDR3 region has 15 residues. V lost 1 base and J 3 bases, leaving 10 bases between the germline ends. Germline V gives CDR1 MGHRA, CDR2 YSYEKL. CDR3 coding DNA: TGCGCCAGCAGCCAAGTAGTAGGGGACAATCAGCCCCAGCATTTT. Its translation is CASSQVVGDNQPQHF.